The 12 T cell receptor beta chains in this list originate from one sample, sequenced in a study of control samples from healthy donors and cancer patients (dated by TCRdb to 2018 to 2021). The library relied on the immunoSEQ multiplex PCR assay. The immuneACCESS repertoire file appears here via TCRdb, limited to in-frame rearrangements. These files lack a portion of the clones; in checked studies, under half of the deficit traces to unresolved V genes, and the cause of the others is not known. This sample gives roughly 95,000 clones in total; roughly 92% of them show up just once. The ten most abundant clones make up around 2.8% of the sample. The sequenced sample was blood. All receptors come from a human donor in good health. The donor label of this sample is uncertain.

V is TRBV18 and J is TRBJ1-2; a weak D match, TRBD1 (5 bases). The CDR3 has 13 residues. V lost 4 bases and J 3 bases, leaving 9 bases between the germline ends. Germline V gives CDR1 KGHSH, CDR2 LQKENI. DNA of the CDR3: TGTGCCAGCTCACAGTCGACAGACTATGGCTACACCTTC. Its translation is CASSQSTDYGYTF.

This chain joins TRBV5-4 and TRBJ1-2; the D gene is possibly TRBD1 (6 bases). The V and J ends lost 4 bases and 4 bases respectively, with 23 bases between them. Germline V gene lookup returns CDR1 SGHNT and CDR2 YYREEE (reference sequence). The CDR3 contains 17 residues. This chain's CDR3 is CASSPGAGGGSVYGYTF. The CDR3 DNA follows: TGTGCCAGCAGCCCGGGGGCCGGGGGAGGGTCTGTCTATGGCTACACCTTC.

The CDR3 protein is CASSPGTVNEKLFF. The DNA of the CDR3 is TGTGCCAGCAGCCCCGGGACAGTTAATGAAAAACTGTTTTTT. The gene calls are TRBV7-8 and TRBJ1-4, with 7 nucleotides matching TRBD1. Germline V lookup: CDR1 SGHVS, CDR2 FQNEAQ. Trimming took 5 bases from V and 4 from J; bases not matched to a gene: 4. This CDR3 comprises 14 residues.

The genes are TRBV10-2 and TRBJ2-7, with 8 bases lining up with TRBD1. In germline, CDR1 is WSHSY, CDR2 SAAADI. The CDR3 loop spans 15 amino acids. The V gene end was trimmed by 6 bases and the J gene end by 6 bases; junction bases not matched to a gene: 13. CDR3 DNA: TGCGCCAGCAGGTCCGACAGGGGCATCGAGGGCGAGCAGTACTTC. It is translated as CASRSDRGIEGEQYF.

V is TRBV5-1 and J is TRBJ2-7, with 11 bases identical to TRBD2. The CDR3 is made up of 14 amino acids. J gave up 4 bases and V 4 bases, and 4 bases lay outside the gene matches. CDR1 and CDR2 (germline): SGHRS, YFSETQ. CDR3 sequence: CASSLGTSGYEQYF. The CDR3 nucleotides are TGCGCCAGCAGCCTAGGGACTAGCGGTTACGAGCAGTACTTC.

The CDR3 DNA follows: TGTGCCAGCAGCCTCCCCGGGGGCACCGGGGAGCTGTTTTTT. Its translation is CASSLPGGTGELFF. The chain has TRBV3-1 (or the pseudogene TRBV3-2) and TRBJ2-2; D perhaps matches TRBD2 (6 bases). Per the germline V gene, CDR1 is LGHDT and CDR2 is YNNKEL (reference sequence). V was trimmed by 4 bases and J by 4 bases, leaving 10 bases between them. The CDR3 loop spans 14 amino acids.

This rearrangement joins TRBV5-1 to TRBJ2-2; D possibly matches TRBD1 or TRBD2 (6 bases each). The CDR3 contains 16 residues. The germline gives CDR1 SGHRS, CDR2 YFSETQ. V shed 0 bases and J shed 7 bases, with 16 bases lying between them. CDR3 in DNA: TGCGCCAGCAGCTTGGTGGGGGGCGTTCTCGTCGGGGAGCTGTTTTTT. Encoded protein: CASSLVGGVLVGELFF.

This clone was observed once. The gene calls are TRBV6-4 and TRBJ1-5; 7 bases are shared with TRBD1. This CDR3 region has 15 residues. Germline loops: CDR1 MRHNA, CDR2 SNTAGT. The J segment lost 0 bases and the V segment lost 3 bases, leaving 2 bases of the junction unmatched. In DNA, the CDR3 is TGTGCCAGCAGTGATACAGGGGATAGCAATCAGCCCCAGCATTTT. Translated, it gives CASSDTGDSNQPQHF.

The V gene is TRBV11-2, the J gene TRBJ2-7; TRBD1 agrees at 7 bases. The CDR3 consists of 12 residues. Trimming took 5 bases from V and 6 from J; bases not matched to a gene: 4. The V gene's germline CDR1 is SGHAT and CDR2 FQNNGV. The CDR3 DNA follows: TGTGCCAGCAGCCCCGGGACAGCCGAGCAGTACTTC. Encoded protein: CASSPGTAEQYF. Filled out from reference TRBV11-2 and TRBJ2-7, the complete variable domain reads EAGVAQSPRYKIIEKRQSVAFWCNPISGHATLYWYQQILGQGPKLLIQFQNNGVVDDSQLPKDRFSAERLKGVDSTLKIQPAKLEDSAVYLCASSPGTAEQYFGPGTRLTVT.

This clone was counted once. The chain uses TRBV5-1 and TRBJ1-2, with TRBD1 identical over 7 bases. The CDR3 is 16 amino acids. V trimming: 0 bases; J trimming: 5 bases; junction bases outside the gene matches: 10. From germline, CDR1 is SGHRS and CDR2 YFSETQ. The CDR3 DNA is TGCGCCAGCAGCTTGGCGGTCGGGACAGCCCCATATGGCTACACCTTC. This translates into CASSLAVGTAPYGYTF.

The chain employs TRBV10-1 and TRBJ1-4; D possibly corresponds to TRBD1 (5 bases). The CDR3 extends over 15 amino acids. Germline CDR1 is WNHNN and CDR2 is SYGVQD (reference sequence). Trimming pared 6 bases from V and 8 bases from J, leaving 19 bases between. CDR3 DNA: TGCGCCAGCAGGGTCAATGGCAGGGAGGGGGAAAAACTGTTTTTT. As protein: CASRVNGREGEKLFF.

This chain links TRBV5-1 with TRBJ2-5, with 14 bases aligning to TRBD2. CDR1 is SGHRS, CDR2 YFSETQ, per germline. With 4 bases clipped from V and 5 bases from J, the junction kept 7 bases outside the gene matches. The CDR3 has 16 amino acids. The CDR3 is CASSPSTSGGAETQYF. The CDR3 DNA reads as TGCGCCAGCAGCCCCTCGACTAGCGGGGGGGCGGAGACCCAGTACTTC. The variable domain in full, with the rest retrieved from reference TRBV5-1 and TRBJ2-5, is KAGVTQTPRYLIKTRGQQVTLSCSPISGHRSVSWYQQTPGQGLQFLFEYFSETQRNKGNFPGRFSGRQFSNSRSEMNVSTLELGDSALYLCASSPSTSGGAETQYFGPGTRLLVL.